The sample holds one count of the clone carrying this T cell receptor (beta chain). Its antigen is not known. This sample is part of a study of T cell responses to AZD1222 COVID-19 vaccine. Overall study findings and caveats: Clonal diversity was possibly underestimated, and white British individuals and females predominated among donors. Variant regions that are unmutated are reportedly the target of nearly half of spike-specific TCRs. At study baseline, merely a handful of AZD1222 recipients were seropositive.

This CDR3 contains 18 residues. Germline values: CDR1 MDHEN, CDR2 SYDVKM. Unmatched junction bases numbered 18, after V lost 5 bases and J lost 8 bases. Repertoires were generated with immunoSEQ multiplex PCR, while TCRdb's copy carries only in-frame clones and drops some. The sample has over 150,000 clones; over 80% are singletons. This chain joins TRBV28 and TRBJ2-1; 10 bases line up with TRBD2. This receptor was taken from an adult in good health. Source: peripheral blood, taken on day 0 of AZD1222 vaccination. The CDR3 DNA sequence: TGTGCCAGCAGTGGGGTCGGACTAGCGGTCCCAGGCGGGGATGAGCAGTTCTTC. Its protein is CASSGVGLAVPGGDEQFF.